This T cell receptor (beta chain) was found in a study of blood T cell repertoires in COVID-19. Across the study: The United States, Italy and Spain were the sources of the acute and convalescent COVID-19 samples. The cDNA or gDNA used as material had been derived from T cells, B-cell-depleted T cells, or PBMCs.

Authors' methods: Reference gene primer amplification yielded estimated nucleated cell counts. The method was immunoSEQ multiplex PCR; TCRdb's version includes in-frame clones alone and lacks a portion of them. D and trimming come from the DNA, and the V and J calls and clone size come from that table. The table records fewer than 200,000 clones, approximately 90% of them present only once. Germline V gives CDR1 LGHDT, CDR2 YNNKEL (reference sequence). The CDR3 contains 18 residues. Trimming took 2 bases from V and 1 from J; bases not matched to a gene: 7. V gene TRBV3-1 (or the pseudogene TRBV3-2) combines with J gene TRBJ2-5; 13 bases align to TRBD2. Sequencing was carried out using peripheral blood. This receptor was taken from a man aged 35 to 55 with active or convalescent COVID-19. The CDR3 sequence is CASSQPRLAGGIQETQYF. CDR3 nucleotide sequence: TGTGCCAGCAGCCAACCCCGACTAGCGGGGGGTATCCAAGAGACCCAGTACTTC.